Detailed here is one TCR beta chain. Its antigen is still unknown. Nothing much larger sits one base from this clone, and base qualities are not available. RNA was extracted using the RNeasy kit, and roughly 0.5 to 1 microgram was reverse transcribed with random hexamers. The immunoSEQ multiplex PCR assay, which covers 54 Vbeta and 13 Jbeta segments, was used to amplify TCR beta CDR3 regions. PCR amplification bias was corrected using a synthetic template baseline for primer optimization and computational correction. The published analysis was carried out like this. Reads were annotated to V, D and J genes per IMGT and analyzed with immunoSEQ Analyzer, keeping only productive sequences. To calculate clonality, Shannon entropy was normalized by log2 of the number of productive unique sequences and then subtracted from one. For each patient and control, public and private clones were evaluated among the 100 most prevalent clones. Clones were defined as Susac-specific if absent from the healthy and MS cohorts, from more than 900 published viral clones and from other ImmuneACCESS disease sequences. TCRdb took the public reads, trimmed them with fastp at Q25, ran MiXCR for clone calling and kept in-frame beta chains. Merged by CDR3 protein, the rows form single entries marked with the most common genes and DNA. The V and J calls follow TCRdb's processing rather than the paper's. This sample holds under 200,000 distinct CDR3 sequences; 90% to 95% were observed only once. The ten largest clonotypes hold about 0.1% of the sample.

The germline V gene sets CDR1 to SNHLY and CDR2 to FYNNEI. Relative to germline, V is 4 bases shorter and J is 4 bases shorter, with 19 bases between their ends. Spanning cysteine to phenylalanine, the CDR3 consists of 16 amino acids. The DNA shown is the 48-base CDR3, in frame from base 1. High-throughput TCR beta sequencing profiled peripheral blood CD8+ and CD4+ T cells from healthy donors, Susac syndrome patients and multiple sclerosis patients. Recently defined diagnostic criteria for definite or probable disease were met by the Susac syndrome patients. Bulk CD8+ and CD4+ T cells were purified by magnetic negative isolation, whereas CD8+ TEMRA cells were enriched by FACS. Blood was drawn into EDTA tubes, processed within 24 hours, and PBMCs were isolated by density gradient centrifugation. PBMCs destined for TCR sequencing were cryopreserved in liquid nitrogen and later thawed in a 37 °C water bath. Purity of sorted or isolated CD4+, CD8+ and CD8+ TEMRA cells was at least 90%.

This record comes from a study of CD8 T cells in Susac syndrome (dated by TCRdb to the late 2010s). For the study in its entirety: Of the Susac syndrome patients who were sequenced, 5 or 6 had clinically active disease and roughly eight were in clinical remission. Whether CD8+ T cell activation and differentiation in Susac syndrome was antigen driven was tested using repertoire sequencing. At the time of blood withdrawal, Susac syndrome patients were either therapy-naive, taking corticosteroids (with some also receiving IVIg), or on IVIg alone. Results the study describes overall, beyond this receptor: The TCR sequencing and HLA analysis was acknowledged to have included a relatively small number of individuals. The CD4+ T cell repertoire of patients with Susac syndrome showed no detectable clonal expansion.

The clonotype comes from a human donor with Susac syndrome. The specimen sequenced was CD4+ T cells from PBMCs. This sequence uses TRBV2 and TRBJ1-2; a tentative D call is TRBD1 (6 bases match). The DNA reads as follows: TGTGCCAGCAGTGCTGTAGGACAGCTAAACAGCTATGGCTACACCTTC. It codes for CASSAVGQLNSYGYTF. Outside the CDR3, residues come from the reference TRBV2 and TRBJ1-2 proteins, so the full variable domain is: EPEVTQTPSHQVTQMGQEVILRCVPISNHLYFYWYRQILGQKVEFLVSFYNNEISEKSEIFDDQFSVERPDGSNFTLKIRSTKLEDSAMYFCASSAVGQLNSYGYTFGSGTRLTVV.